This section outlines one T cell receptor beta chain sequence together with its context. This clone turned up a few times. Its antigen has not been determined. Base qualities were left out, and no much larger clone turns up one base away. The data originate from a study of CD8+ T cells in alopecia areata (dated by TCRdb to 2016 to 2019). In the study overall: The treated patients took part in an open-label pilot trial in which moderate-to-severe alopecia areata was treated with oral tofacitinib at 5 to 10 mg twice daily. The study used high-throughput TCRbeta sequencing to examine T cell clonal expansion in alopecia areata, in both the C3H/HeJ mouse model and human patients. immunoSEQ multiplex PCR using 35 Vbeta forward primers and 13 Jbeta reverse primers was used to amplify TCRbeta CDR3 regions. RNA was extracted with the PAXgene miRNA kit for fixed scalp, the miRNeasy kit for PBMCs, and the RNeasy kit for mouse skin. Clonality in the scalp was compared among normal scalp (n=4), patchy alopecia areata scalp (n=8), and alopecia totalis/universalis scalp (n=8). Scalp tissue and sorted CD4+ and CD8+ peripheral blood T cells from patchy and totalis/universalis alopecia areata patients and from healthy controls were covered by human TCRbeta sequencing. In treated patients, disease severity was measured using the SALT score, which gives the percentage of scalp surface area affected. Patients received tofacitinib for 6 to 18 months and were then followed off drug for 6 months to check for delayed response and recurrence. Patients on tofacitinib were biopsied at baseline and after 4 and 24 weeks of treatment, and several of the patients also had a later scalp biopsy.

In the paper's terms, the time point label means: around 26 weeks on oral tofacitinib. The treatment or condition tag for this specimen amounts to: oral pan-JAK inhibitor, 5-10 mg twice daily. Peripheral blood and lesional scalp punch biopsies were obtained from patients with alopecia areata. PBMCs were separated by density centrifugation and stained for CD3, CD4 and CD8, after which CD4+ and CD8+ T cells were sorted on a FACSAria. Including cysteine and phenylalanine, the CDR3 has 18 amino acids. The retained sequence is limited to the CDR3, 54 bases, with the frame set at the first base. Relative to germline, V is missing 0 bases and J is missing 1 base, with 9 bases of the junction outside any gene match. From the germline V gene, CDR1 is SGHTA and CDR2 is FQGNSA. Points the paper makes about the study in general: Because the treated cohort was small and had only one nonresponder, larger studies are needed to examine links between baseline CD8+ expansion and response. Tofacitinib significantly lowered scalp clonality and the number of expanded CD8+ clones among the top 100 scalp clones. Scalp TCR repertoire analysis is complicated because resident alphabeta T cells in normal human skin are also sequenced, whereas mouse skin is dominated by gammadelta T cells. Lesional scalp, especially in alopecia totalis/universalis, showed higher clonality and more expanded CD8+ clones than normal scalp, suggesting antigenic drive. Many expanded lesional clones were found to persist in scalp and blood during tofacitinib treatment, and relapse after treatment cessation may be partly explained by this persistence. Compared with mice, TCR sequences shared between patients were less clear, possibly partly because of HLA diversity across the patient population.

Libraries were made using the immunoSEQ multiplex PCR assay. RNA was extracted from all samples and reverse transcribed into cDNA as template for TCR sequencing. First-strand cDNA was synthesized using SuperScript III with a 2:1 mix of oligo-dT and random hexamers. Amplification bias was assessed with a synthetic immune receptor repertoire, and residual bias was removed computationally. Concerning the study's data processing: Raw reads were preprocessed for error removal, and CDR3 was defined according to IMGT conventions as running from the conserved cysteine to phenylalanine. Clonality was calculated as 1 minus Shannon entropy normalized by log2 of the number of productive unique TCRs. Whether each scalp clone was CD4 or CD8 was inferred by checking scalp TCRbeta sequences against the CD4 and CD8 repertoires from sorted blood. The table comes from immuneACCESS by way of TCRdb, which keeps in-frame sequences with V and J called. Part of the clones is missing from these tables; in studies checked, under half for an unresolved V gene and the rest for unknown reasons. V and J calls and clone size are those listed in that table; D and trimming were worked out from the DNA. For this sample the table gives fewer than 350,000 clones, of which 58% were detected only once. Around 1.7% of the sample is held by the ten biggest clonotypes.

Sequencing used CD4+ T cells sorted from blood, obtained at week 24, from a patient treated with tofacitinib. The clonotype comes from a human donor with alopecia areata. The rearrangement combines TRBV7-2 with TRBJ2-3, with 8 middle bases fitting TRBD2. The nucleotide sequence reads as follows: TGTGCCAGCAGCTTAGCGACGGCGGGGGGTTCCCGCACAGATACGCAGTATTTT. This encodes CASSLATAGGSRTDTQYF.